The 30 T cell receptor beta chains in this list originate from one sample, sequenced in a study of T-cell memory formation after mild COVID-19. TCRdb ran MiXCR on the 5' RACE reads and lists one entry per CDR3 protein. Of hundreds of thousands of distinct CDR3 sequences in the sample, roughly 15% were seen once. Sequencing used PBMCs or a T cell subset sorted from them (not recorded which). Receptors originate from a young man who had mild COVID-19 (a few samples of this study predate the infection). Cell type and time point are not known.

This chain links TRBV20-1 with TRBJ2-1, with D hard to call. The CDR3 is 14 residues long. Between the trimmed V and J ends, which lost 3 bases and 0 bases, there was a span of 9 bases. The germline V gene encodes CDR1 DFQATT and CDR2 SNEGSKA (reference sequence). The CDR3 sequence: CSASGLDSYNEQFF. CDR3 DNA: TGCAGTGCTAGCGGGCTAGACTCCTACAATGAGCAGTTCTTC.

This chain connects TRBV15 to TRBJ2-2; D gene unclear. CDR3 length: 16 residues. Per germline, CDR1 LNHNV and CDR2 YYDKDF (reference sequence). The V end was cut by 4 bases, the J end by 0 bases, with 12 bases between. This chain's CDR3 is CATSTGTAANTGELFF. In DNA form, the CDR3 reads TGTGCCACCAGCACTGGTACAGCCGCGAACACCGGGGAGCTGTTTTTT.

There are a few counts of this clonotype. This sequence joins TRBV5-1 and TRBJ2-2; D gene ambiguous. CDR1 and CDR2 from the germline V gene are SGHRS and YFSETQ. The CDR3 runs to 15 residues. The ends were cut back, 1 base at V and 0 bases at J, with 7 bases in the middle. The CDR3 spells CASSLQASNTGELFF. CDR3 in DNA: TGCGCCAGCAGCTTGCAGGCCTCGAACACCGGGGAGCTGTTTTTT.

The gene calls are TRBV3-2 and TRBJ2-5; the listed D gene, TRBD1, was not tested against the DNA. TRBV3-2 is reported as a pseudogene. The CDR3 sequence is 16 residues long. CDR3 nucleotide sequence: TGTGCCAGCAGCCAAGGATCTGAACAGGGGGCAGAGACCCAGTACTTC. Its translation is CASSQGSEQGAETQYF.

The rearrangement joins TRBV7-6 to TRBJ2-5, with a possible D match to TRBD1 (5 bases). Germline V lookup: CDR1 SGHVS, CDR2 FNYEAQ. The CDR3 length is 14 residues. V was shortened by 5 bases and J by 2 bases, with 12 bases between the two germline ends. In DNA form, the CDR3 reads TGTGCCAGCAGCCTCAGGGTGAGGCAAGAGACCCAGTACTTC. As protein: CASSLRVRQETQYF.

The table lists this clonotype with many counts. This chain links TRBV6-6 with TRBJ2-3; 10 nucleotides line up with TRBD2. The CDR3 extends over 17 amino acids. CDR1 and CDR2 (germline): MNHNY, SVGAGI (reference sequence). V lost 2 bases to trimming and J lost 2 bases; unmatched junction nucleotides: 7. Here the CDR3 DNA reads TGTGCCAGCAGTTACGTGGCTAGCGGGGGAATCACAGATACGCAGTATTTT. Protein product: CASSYVASGGITDTQYF.

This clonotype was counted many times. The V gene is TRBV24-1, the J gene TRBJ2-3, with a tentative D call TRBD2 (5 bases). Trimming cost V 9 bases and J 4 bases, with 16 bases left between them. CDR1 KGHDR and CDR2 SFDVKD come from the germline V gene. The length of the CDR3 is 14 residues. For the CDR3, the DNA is TGTGCCACCGCCCGCGAGGGTAGTTCAGATACGCAGTATTTT. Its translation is CATAREGSSDTQYF.

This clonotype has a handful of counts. This chain's CDR3 is CASSSGGGELFF. CDR3 DNA sequence: TGTGCCAGCAGCTCGGGAGGAGGGGAGCTGTTTTTT. J is TRBJ2-2 and V is TRBV7-2; 7 bases align to TRBD2. Losses at the gene ends were 4 bases for V and 8 bases for J; bases not matched to a gene: 1. The CDR3 loop spans 12 amino acids. The V gene's germline CDR1 is SGHTA and CDR2 FQGNSA.

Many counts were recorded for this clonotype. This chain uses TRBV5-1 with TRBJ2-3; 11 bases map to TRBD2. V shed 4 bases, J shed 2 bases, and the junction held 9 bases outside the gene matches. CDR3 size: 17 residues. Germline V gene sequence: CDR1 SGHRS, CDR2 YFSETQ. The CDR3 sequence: CASSRTSGGSNTDTQYF. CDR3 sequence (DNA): TGCGCCAGCAGCCGCACTAGCGGGGGCTCCAACACAGATACGCAGTATTTT.

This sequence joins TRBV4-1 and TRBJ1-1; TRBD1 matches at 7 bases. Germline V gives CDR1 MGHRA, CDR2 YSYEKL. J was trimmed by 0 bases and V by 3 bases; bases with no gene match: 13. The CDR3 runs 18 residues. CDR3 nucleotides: TGCGCCAGCAGCCACAGCGCGGACAGGTTCTACTTGAACACTGAAGCTTTCTTT. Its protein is CASSHSADRFYLNTEAFF.

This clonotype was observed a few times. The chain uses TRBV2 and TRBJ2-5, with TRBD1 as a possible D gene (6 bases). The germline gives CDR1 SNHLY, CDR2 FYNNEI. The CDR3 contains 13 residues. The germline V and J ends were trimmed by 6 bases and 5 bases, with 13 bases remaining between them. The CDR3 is CASSRDIGETQYF. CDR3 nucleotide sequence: TGTGCCAGCAGCAGGGACATCGGGGAGACCCAGTACTTC.

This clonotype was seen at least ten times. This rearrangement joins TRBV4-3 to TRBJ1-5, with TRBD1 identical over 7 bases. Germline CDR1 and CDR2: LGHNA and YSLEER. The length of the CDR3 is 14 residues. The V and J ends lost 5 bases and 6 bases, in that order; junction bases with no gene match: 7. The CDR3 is CASSYRQGGQPQHF. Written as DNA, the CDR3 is TGCGCCAGCAGCTACCGACAGGGTGGTCAGCCCCAGCATTTT.

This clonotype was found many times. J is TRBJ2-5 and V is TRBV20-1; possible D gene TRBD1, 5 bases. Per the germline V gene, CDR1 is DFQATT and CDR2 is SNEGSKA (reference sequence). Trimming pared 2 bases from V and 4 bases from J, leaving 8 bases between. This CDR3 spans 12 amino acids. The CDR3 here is CSARQGLETQYF. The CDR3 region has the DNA TGCAGTGCTAGACAGGGATTAGAGACCCAGTACTTC.

CDR3 residues: CASSTGDRDTQYF. DNA for the CDR3: TGTGCCAGCAGTACCGGGGACAGAGATACGCAGTATTTT. The chain joins TRBV25-1 to TRBJ2-3, with 7 nucleotides matching TRBD1. Germline V gene sequence: CDR1 MGHDK, CDR2 SYGVNS. The V gene end was trimmed by 5 bases and the J gene end by 5 bases; junction bases not matched to a gene: 4. CDR3 length: 13 residues.

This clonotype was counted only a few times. In DNA, the CDR3 is TGTGCCAGCAGCCCGCCCCAGGGTACGGCTGAAGCTTTCTTT. This sequence encodes CASSPPQGTAEAFF. V usage is TRBV5-4 and J usage is TRBJ1-1, with a possible D match to TRBD1 (5 bases). Germline loops: CDR1 SGHNT, CDR2 YYREEE (reference sequence). The CDR3 is 14 residues long. V was trimmed by 4 bases and J by 6 bases, leaving 16 bases between them.

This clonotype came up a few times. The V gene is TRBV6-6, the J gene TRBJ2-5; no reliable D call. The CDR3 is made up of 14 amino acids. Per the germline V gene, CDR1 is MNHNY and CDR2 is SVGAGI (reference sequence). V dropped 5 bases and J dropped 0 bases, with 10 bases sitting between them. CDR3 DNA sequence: TGTGCCAGCAGTGTCAATAGTTACCAAGAGACCCAGTACTTC. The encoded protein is CASSVNSYQETQYF.

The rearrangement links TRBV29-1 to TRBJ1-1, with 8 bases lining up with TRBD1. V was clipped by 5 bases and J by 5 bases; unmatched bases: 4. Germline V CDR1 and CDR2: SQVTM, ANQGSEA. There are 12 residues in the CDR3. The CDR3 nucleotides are TGCAGCGTTCATGGACAGGGAACTGAAGCTTTCTTT. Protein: CSVHGQGTEAFF.

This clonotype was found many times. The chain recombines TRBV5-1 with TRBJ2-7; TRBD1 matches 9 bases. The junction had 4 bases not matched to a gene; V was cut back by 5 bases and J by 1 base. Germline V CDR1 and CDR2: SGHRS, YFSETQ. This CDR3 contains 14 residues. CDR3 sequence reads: CASSRGTGSYEQYF. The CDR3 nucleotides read TGCGCCAGCAGTCGAGGGACAGGGTCCTACGAGCAGTACTTC.

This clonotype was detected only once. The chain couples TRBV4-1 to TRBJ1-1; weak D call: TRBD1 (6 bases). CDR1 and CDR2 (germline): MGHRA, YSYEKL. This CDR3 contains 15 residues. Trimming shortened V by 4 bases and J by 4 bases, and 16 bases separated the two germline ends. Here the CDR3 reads CASSPQGQEGTEAFF. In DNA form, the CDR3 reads TGCGCCAGCAGCCCTCAGGGGCAAGAGGGCACTGAAGCTTTCTTT.

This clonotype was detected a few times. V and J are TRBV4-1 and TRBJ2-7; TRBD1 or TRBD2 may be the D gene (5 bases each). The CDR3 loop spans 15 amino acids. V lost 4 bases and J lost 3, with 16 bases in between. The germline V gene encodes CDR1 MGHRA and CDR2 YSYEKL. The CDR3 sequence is CASSLRDPTGYEQYF. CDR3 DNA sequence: TGCGCCAGCAGCCTCCGGGACCCCACGGGCTACGAGCAGTACTTC.

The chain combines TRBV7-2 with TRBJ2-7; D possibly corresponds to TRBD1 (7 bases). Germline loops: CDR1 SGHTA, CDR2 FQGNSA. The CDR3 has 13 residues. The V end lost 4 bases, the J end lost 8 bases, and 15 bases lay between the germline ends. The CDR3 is CASSSNRGGKQYF. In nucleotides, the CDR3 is TGTGCCAGCAGCTCCAACAGGGGAGGCAAGCAGTACTTC. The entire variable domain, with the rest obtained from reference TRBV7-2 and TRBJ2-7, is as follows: GAGVSQSPSNKVTEKGKDVELRCDPISGHTALYWYRQSLGQGLEFLIYFQGNSAPDKSGLPSDRFSAERTGGSVSTLTIQRTQQEDSAVYLCASSSNRGGKQYFGPGTRLTVT.

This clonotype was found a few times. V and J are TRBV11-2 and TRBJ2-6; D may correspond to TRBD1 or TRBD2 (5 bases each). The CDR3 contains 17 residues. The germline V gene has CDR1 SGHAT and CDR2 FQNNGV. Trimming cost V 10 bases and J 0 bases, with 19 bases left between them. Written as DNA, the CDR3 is TGTGCCACGCCCCGCGGGCCACAGGTCTCTGGGGCCAACGTCCTGACTTTC. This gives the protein CATPRGPQVSGANVLTF.

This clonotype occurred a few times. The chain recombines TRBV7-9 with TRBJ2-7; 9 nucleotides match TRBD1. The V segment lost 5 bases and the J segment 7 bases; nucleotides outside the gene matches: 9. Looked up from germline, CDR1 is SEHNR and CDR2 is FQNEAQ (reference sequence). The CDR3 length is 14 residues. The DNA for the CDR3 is TGTGCCAGCAGCCCCGGGACAGGGAAGAATGAGCAGTACTTC. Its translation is CASSPGTGKNEQYF.

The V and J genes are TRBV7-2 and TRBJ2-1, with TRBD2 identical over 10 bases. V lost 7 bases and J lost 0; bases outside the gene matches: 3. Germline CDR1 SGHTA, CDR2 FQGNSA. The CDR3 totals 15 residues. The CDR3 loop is CASNSGGSSYNEQFF. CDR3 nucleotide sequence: TGTGCCAGCAATAGCGGGGGGAGCTCCTACAATGAGCAGTTCTTC.

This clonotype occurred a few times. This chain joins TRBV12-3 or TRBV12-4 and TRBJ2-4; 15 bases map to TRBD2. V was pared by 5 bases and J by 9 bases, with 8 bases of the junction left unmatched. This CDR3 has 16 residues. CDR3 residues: CASSLGLAGGHGIQYF. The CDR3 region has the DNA TGTGCCAGCAGTCTAGGACTAGCGGGGGGGCATGGCATTCAGTACTTC.

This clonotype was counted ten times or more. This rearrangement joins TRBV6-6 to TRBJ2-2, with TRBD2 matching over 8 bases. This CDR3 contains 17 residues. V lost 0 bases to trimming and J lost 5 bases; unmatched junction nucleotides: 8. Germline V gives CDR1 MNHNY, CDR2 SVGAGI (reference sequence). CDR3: CASSYSGGTSATGELFF. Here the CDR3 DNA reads TGTGCCAGCAGTTACTCTGGCGGGACTAGTGCTACCGGGGAGCTGTTTTTT.

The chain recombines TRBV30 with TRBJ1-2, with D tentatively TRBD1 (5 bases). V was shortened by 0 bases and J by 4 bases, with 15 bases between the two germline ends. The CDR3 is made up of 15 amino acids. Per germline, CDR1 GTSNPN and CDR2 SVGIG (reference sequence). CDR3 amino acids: CAWSVAASRGYGYTF. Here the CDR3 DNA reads TGTGCCTGGAGTGTTGCAGCCTCAAGGGGCTATGGCTACACCTTC. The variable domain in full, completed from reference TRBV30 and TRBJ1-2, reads SQTIHQWPATLVQPVGSPLSLECTVEGTSNPNLYWYRQAAGRGLQLLFYSVGIGQISSEVPQNLSASRPQDRQFILSSKKLLLSDSGFYLCAWSVAASRGYGYTFGSGTRLTVV.

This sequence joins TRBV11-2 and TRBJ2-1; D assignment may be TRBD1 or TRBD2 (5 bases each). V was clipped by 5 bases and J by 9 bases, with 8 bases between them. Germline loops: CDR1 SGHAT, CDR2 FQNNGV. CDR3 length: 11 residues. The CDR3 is CASSGAGEQFF. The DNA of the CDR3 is TGTGCCAGCAGCGGGGCGGGTGAGCAGTTCTTC. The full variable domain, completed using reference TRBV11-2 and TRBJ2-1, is EAGVAQSPRYKIIEKRQSVAFWCNPISGHATLYWYQQILGQGPKLLIQFQNNGVVDDSQLPKDRFSAERLKGVDSTLKIQPAKLEDSAVYLCASSGAGEQFFGPGTRLTVL.

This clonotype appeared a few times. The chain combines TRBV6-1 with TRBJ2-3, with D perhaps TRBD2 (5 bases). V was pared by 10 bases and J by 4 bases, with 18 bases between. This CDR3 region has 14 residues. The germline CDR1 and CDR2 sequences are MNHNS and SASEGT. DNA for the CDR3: TGTGCCATCTACCCCCTGGGAGTACCAGATACGCAGTATTTT. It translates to CAIYPLGVPDTQYF.

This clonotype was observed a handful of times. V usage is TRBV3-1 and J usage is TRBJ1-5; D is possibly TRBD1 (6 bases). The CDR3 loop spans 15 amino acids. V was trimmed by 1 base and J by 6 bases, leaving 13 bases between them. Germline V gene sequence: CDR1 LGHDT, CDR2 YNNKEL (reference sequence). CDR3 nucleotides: TGTGCCAGCAGCCAAGCGGCAGGGGCGGGTCAGCCCCAGCATTTT. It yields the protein CASSQAAGAGQPQHF.